This T cell receptor beta chain stems from a study of CXCR3-negative and CXCR3-positive naive CD8 T cells. About the study: The libraries yielded 130 million to 150 million TRB reads, about 1.5 +/- 0.3 million each.

Every CD8+ T cell subset underwent triplicate sorting at around 280,000 cells apiece. Whole-study findings and limits: CXCR3-expressing naive cells carried TRB CDR3s more hydrophobic than those of CXCR3-negative naive cells. CXCR3-negative and CXCR3-positive naive cells shared comparable TRBV-TRBJ usage, but memory cells did not.

Each TRB cDNA library was prepared by 5' RACE (with UMI labels). TCRdb processed the 5' RACE reads again and assigns one entry to each CDR3 protein, with no DNA. The data show 50,000 to 65,000 distinct CDR3 sequences, and the top ten clones hold around 0.75%. The CDR3 totals 11 residues. Germline V gene lookup returns CDR1 SQVTM and CDR2 ANQGSEA. A word on this clonotype: Its specificity is not known.

Sequencing was performed on naive CXCR3+ CD8+ T cells from blood. Subset noted: CD45RO-CCR7+CD27+CD95- naive CD8+ T cells expressing CXCR3 (TNR3+). This receptor was identified in a human donor in good health. Some clones in this sample may be carry-over from other donors' samples. The chain employs TRBV29-1 and TRBJ2-1; absent DNA, TCRdb's TRBD1 call cannot be checked. The chain's CDR3 is CSSTDSYEQYF.